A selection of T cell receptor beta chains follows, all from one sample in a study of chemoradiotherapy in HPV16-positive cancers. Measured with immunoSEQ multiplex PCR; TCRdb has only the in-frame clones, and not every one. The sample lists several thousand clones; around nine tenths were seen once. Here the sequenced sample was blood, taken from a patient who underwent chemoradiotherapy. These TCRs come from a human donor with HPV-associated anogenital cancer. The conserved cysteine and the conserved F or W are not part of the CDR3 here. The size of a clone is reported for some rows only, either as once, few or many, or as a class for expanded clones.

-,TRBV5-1,ASSIDGASGNTIY
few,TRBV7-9,ASSWADRGNEQF
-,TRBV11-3,ASSLGGSVNEQF
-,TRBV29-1,SVGGGGGEKLF
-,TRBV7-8,ASSLETVYGYT
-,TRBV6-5,ASRSPNTGELF
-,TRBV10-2,AILGPPSSGANVLT
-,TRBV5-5,ASSPEHLLGGYT
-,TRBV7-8,ASSLVLRADGYT
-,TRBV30,AFATGNTDTQY
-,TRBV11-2,ASSLASQGIGETQY
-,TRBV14,ASTTGQVGFGYT
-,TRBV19,ASKVLRGRNNEQF
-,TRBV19,ASSMAGRQDYGYT
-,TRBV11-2,ASSSEWGSDTQY
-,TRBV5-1,ASSNVGGSGNTIY
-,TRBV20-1,SLAGIYEQY
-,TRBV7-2,ASSLADTQY
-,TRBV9,ASSVSGGMNTEAF
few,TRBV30,AWSVQRGQDNSPLH
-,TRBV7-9,ASSLRGTGGQY
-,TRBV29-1,SVGDSNSGNTIY
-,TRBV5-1,ASSSDRGDNEQF
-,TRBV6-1,ASSELPSTDTQY
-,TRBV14,ASSLDRRNEQF
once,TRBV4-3,ASSQDLGVRETQY
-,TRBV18,ASSRNMAGGSQETQY
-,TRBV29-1,SVEEQLNEKLF
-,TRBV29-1,SVVATGELF
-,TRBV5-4,ASSYGLAAQDTQY
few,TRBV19,ASSPIRVLINQPQH
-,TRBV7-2,ASSLAAGTEAF
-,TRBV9,ASNWGPGTEAF
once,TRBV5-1,ASSRLAGGSTDTQY
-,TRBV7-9,ASSSGNEQF
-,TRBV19,ASRWSDRTGELF
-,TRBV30,AWTRESLYEQY
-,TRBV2,ASTRGQLYEAF
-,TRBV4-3,ASSQDVTGNYGYT
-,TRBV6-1,ASSEFAFGTGANVLT
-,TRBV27,ASSPGGGNQPQH
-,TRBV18,ASSPSRIPNTEAF
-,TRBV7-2,ASSLAGTQETQY
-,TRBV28,ASRGVWLGSYEQY
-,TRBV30,ACVTRMDTQY
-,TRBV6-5,ASSPTGGGYT
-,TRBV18,ASSPGATTGATQY
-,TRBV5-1,ASSLAWVSYGYT
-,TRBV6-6,ASSYSGEGSPLH
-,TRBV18,ASSVQRSQPQH
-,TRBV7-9,ASSPAVNEQF